Listed below are T cell receptor beta chains from one sample, sequenced in a study of blood T cell repertoires in COVID-19. Clones were sequenced by immunoSEQ multiplex PCR, and TCRdb holds only the in-frame ones, with some missing. The table records about 350,000 clones, about nine tenths of them present only once. The sequenced material came from peripheral blood. The receptor source for this set is a woman aged 60-75 years with COVID-19, enrolled during active disease. The CDR3 runs from the conserved cysteine through the conserved F or W. The order of the fields is clone size, J gene, D gene, V gene, CDR3 protein, CDR3 DNA. D genes are given only for firm matches. Size tells how often a clone was seen (once, few, many) or the class of an expanded clone, and some rows leave it out.

. | TRBJ2-2 | . | TRBV5-5 | CASSWRGNTGELFF | TGTGCCAGCAGCTGGCGGGGGAACACCGGGGAGCTGTTTTTT
. | TRBJ2-3 | TRBD1 | TRBV9 | CASSGGTGGSTDTQYF | TGTGCCAGCAGCGGGGGGACAGGTGGTTCCACAGATACGCAGTATTTT
. | TRBJ2-7 | TRBD2 | TRBV5-4 | CASSLGSQRGASYEQYF | TGTGCCAGCAGCTTAGGTTCGCAGCGGGGGGCTTCCTACGAGCAGTACTTC
. | TRBJ1-1 | TRBD1 | TRBV29-1 | CSVEGRTGGGTEAFF | TGCAGCGTTGAGGGGAGAACAGGGGGAGGCACTGAAGCTTTCTTT
. | TRBJ2-5 | TRBD1 | TRBV25-1 | CASSEGRQGMETQYF | TGTGCCAGCAGTGAAGGGAGACAGGGAATGGAGACCCAGTACTTC
. | TRBJ2-7 | . | TRBV5-1 | CASSLGAGAYEQYF | TGCGCCAGCAGCTTGGGGGCAGGGGCCTACGAGCAGTACTTC
. | TRBJ1-1 | . | TRBV5-1 | CASSLLRQNTEAFF | TGCGCCAGCAGCTTGCTGAGGCAAAACACTGAAGCTTTCTTT
. | TRBJ1-5 | . | TRBV5-1 | CASSLEGGNQPQHF | TGCGCCAGCAGCTTGGAAGGAGGCAATCAGCCCCAGCATTTT
. | TRBJ2-7 | TRBD1 | TRBV7-9 | CASSPRTGVAYEQYF | TGTGCCAGCAGCCCCCGGACAGGGGTGGCCTACGAGCAGTACTTC
once | TRBJ2-6 | TRBD1 | TRBV9 | CASSVETGIASGANVLTF | TGTGCCAGCAGCGTAGAGACAGGGATAGCGTCCGGGGCCAACGTCCTGACTTTC
. | TRBJ2-7 | . | TRBV27 | CASSPISGYEQYF | TGTGCCAGCAGTCCTATCTCGGGGTACGAGCAGTACTTC
. | TRBJ1-1 | . | TRBV3-1/TRBV3-2 | CASSPGRKNTEAFF | TGTGCCAGCAGCCCTGGCAGAAAGAACACTGAAGCTTTCTTT
. | TRBJ2-1 | . | TRBV19 | CASKREDEQFF | TGTGCCAGTAAGCGAGAGGATGAGCAGTTCTTC
. | TRBJ1-1 | . | TRBV12-5 | CASAPQGMVTEAFF | TGTGCTAGTGCCCCCCAGGGAATGGTCACTGAAGCTTTCTTT
. | TRBJ1-2 | TRBD1 | TRBV7-9 | CASSYQFGTGTGFDRGYTF | TGTGCCAGCAGCTACCAGTTTGGGACAGGGACAGGGTTCGATCGAGGCTACACCTTC
. | TRBJ1-1 | . | TRBV3-1/TRBV3-2 | CASSQAAGFEAFF | TGTGCCAGCAGCCAAGCTGCGGGGTTTGAAGCTTTCTTT
. | TRBJ1-6 | TRBD1 | TRBV7-3 | CASSLKGQGETYNSPLHF | TGTGCCAGCAGCTTAAAAGGGCAGGGGGAAACCTATAATTCACCCCTCCACTTT
few | TRBJ1-1 | . | TRBV6-5 | CASSFSSNTEAFF | TGTGCCAGCAGTTTCTCCTCGAACACTGAAGCTTTCTTT
few | TRBJ1-3 | . | TRBV18 | CASSPGPTGSSGNTIYF | TGTGCCAGCTCACCTGGTCCGACAGGCTCCTCTGGAAACACCATATATTTT
. | TRBJ1-5 | TRBD1 | TRBV19 | CASRGQGMQPQHF | TGTGCCAGTAGGGGACAGGGTATGCAGCCCCAGCATTTT
. | TRBJ2-3 | . | TRBV3-1/TRBV3-2 | CASSQGQTRTDTQYF | TGTGCCAGCAGCCAAGGACAGACACGCACAGATACGCAGTATTTT
. | TRBJ2-1 | TRBD2 | TRBV5-1 | CASSSAGGRYNEQFF | TGCGCCAGCAGCTCCGCGGGGGGCCGCTACAATGAGCAGTTCTTC
. | TRBJ1-5 | . | TRBV28 | CASGVYSNQPQHF | TGTGCTTCCGGAGTGTATAGCAATCAGCCCCAGCATTTT
. | TRBJ1-1 | . | TRBV6-5 | CASSYSRNMNTEAFF | TGTGCCAGCAGTTACTCGCGAAATATGAACACTGAAGCTTTCTTT
. | TRBJ1-4 | . | TRBV28 | CASSFFEKLFF | TGTGCCAGCAGTTTCTTTGAAAAACTGTTTTTT
. | TRBJ2-7 | TRBD1 | TRBV19 | CASSANLRDRRF | TGTGCCAGTAGTGCGAACCTCCGGGACAGGAGATTC
. | TRBJ2-3 | . | TRBV2 | CASSDAGASTDTQYF | TGTGCCAGCAGTGATGCGGGGGCTAGCACAGATACGCAGTATTTT
. | TRBJ1-1 | . | TRBV10-2 | CASSTVGLTEAFF | TGCGCCAGCAGTACTGTGGGGCTCACTGAAGCTTTCTTT
. | TRBJ1-4 | . | TRBV23-1 | CASSGGTAGEKLFF | TGCGCCAGCAGTGGGGGGACGGCGGGGGAAAAACTGTTTTTT
. | TRBJ1-2 | . | TRBV5-5 | CASSLIADNYGYTF | TGTGCCAGCAGCTTGATCGCAGATAACTATGGCTACACCTTC
. | TRBJ2-2 | TRBD2 | TRBV27 | CASSSGRLAGGHTGELFF | TGTGCCAGCAGTTCCGGGAGACTAGCGGGGGGCCACACCGGGGAGCTGTTTTTT
. | TRBJ1-1 | TRBD1 | TRBV18 | CASSPQTGDTEAFF | TGTGCCAGCTCACCCCAGACAGGGGACACTGAAGCTTTCTTT
. | TRBJ2-5 | TRBD1 | TRBV5-6 | CASSLTRGRGLFRETQYF | TGTGCCAGCAGCTTGACTCGGGGCAGGGGGCTATTCCGAGAGACCCAGTACTTC
once | TRBJ1-5 | . | TRBV7-2 | CASSPGSWKVQPQHF | TGTGCCAGCAGCCCCGGGTCCTGGAAGGTTCAGCCCCAGCATTTT
once | TRBJ1-3 | TRBD1 | TRBV29-1 | CSVTGGTGNTIYF | TGCAGCGTAACAGGGGGAACTGGAAACACCATATATTTT
. | TRBJ1-2 | . | TRBV6-5 | CASSPGEGREGYTF | TGTGCCAGCAGTCCGGGAGAGGGAAGGGAGGGCTACACCTTC
. | TRBJ1-4 | TRBD1 | TRBV6-1 | CASSGAGQEEKLFF | TGTGCCAGCAGTGGAGCGGGACAGGAGGAAAAACTGTTTTTT
. | TRBJ2-7 | TRBD2 | TRBV6-6 | CASSHSGGGEQYF | TGTGCCAGCAGTCATAGCGGGGGGGGTGAGCAGTACTTC
. | TRBJ2-7 | . | TRBV23-1 | CASSQKGEGSACEQYF | TGCGCCAGCAGTCAAAAGGGGGAGGGCTCGGCGTGCGAGCAGTACTTC
. | TRBJ1-1 | . | TRBV2 | CASSKQENTEAFF | TGTGCCAGCAGCAAACAAGAGAACACTGAAGCTTTCTTT
. | TRBJ1-6 | . | TRBV2 | CASSEGVQGTYNSPLHF | TGTGCCAGCAGTGAAGGGGTGCAGGGAACCTATAATTCACCCCTCCACTTT
. | TRBJ1-2 | . | TRBV6-2/TRBV6-3 | CASSLGGYGYTF | TGTGCCAGCAGTTTGGGGGGATATGGCTACACCTTC
once | TRBJ2-2 | TRBD1 | TRBV7-9 | CASSPPDRQDTGELFF | TGTGCCAGCAGTCCCCCGGACAGGCAGGACACCGGGGAGCTGTTTTTT
. | TRBJ2-3 | TRBD2 | TRBV3-1/TRBV3-2 | CASSQDRAGGQTQYF | TGTGCCAGCAGCCAAGATCGGGCGGGGGGGCAGACGCAGTATTTT
. | TRBJ2-3 | TRBD1 | TRBV10-3 | CAISESPGTGQDTQYF | TGTGCCATCAGTGAGTCCCCCGGGACAGGGCAAGATACGCAGTATTTT
. | TRBJ1-2 | . | TRBV6-1 | CASSEKQNYGYTF | TGTGCCAGCAGTGAAAAACAGAACTATGGCTACACCTTC
few | TRBJ2-5 | . | TRBV23-1 | CASSHGGPPQETQYF | TGCGCCAGCAGTCACGGGGGGCCCCCCCAAGAGACCCAGTACTTC
few | TRBJ2-7 | . | TRBV3-1/TRBV3-2 | CASAFRGNYEQYF | TGTGCCAGCGCTTTCAGGGGTAACTACGAGCAGTACTTC
. | TRBJ1-2 | . | TRBV29-1 | CSVGTGQSVNGYTF | TGCAGCGTTGGAACTGGGCAGTCTGTGAACGGCTACACCTTC
once | TRBJ2-1 | TRBD1 | TRBV7-6 | CASSRDSRGPRNEQFF | TGTGCCAGCAGTCGAGATTCCAGGGGGCCCAGGAATGAGCAGTTCTTC
. | TRBJ1-5 | . | TRBV2 | CASSDPGRAQHF | TGTGCCAGCAGTGATCCAGGGAGGGCCCAGCATTTT
. | TRBJ2-7 | . | TRBV2 | CASRTTTRVHF | TGTGCCAGCAGGACTACTACTAGGGTACACTTC
. | TRBJ2-2 | . | TRBV9 | CASSVSGGLTGELFF | TGTGCCAGCAGCGTTTCAGGGGGGTTAACCGGGGAGCTGTTTTTT
. | TRBJ1-2 | TRBD1 | TRBV5-5 | CASSYTRDRGVGGYTF | TGTGCCAGCAGCTATACCCGGGACAGGGGGGTAGGTGGCTACACCTTC
once | TRBJ1-2 | TRBD1 | TRBV11-2 | CASSRYRGRDSGYTF | TGTGCCAGCAGCAGATACAGGGGTCGGGACTCTGGCTACACCTTC
. | TRBJ2-7 | . | TRBV7-9 | CASSTVGQGGYEQYF | TGTGCCAGCAGCACCGTGGGGCAGGGTGGCTACGAGCAGTACTTC
few | TRBJ1-2 | . | TRBV5-4 | CASSFAGNYGYTF | TGTGCCAGCAGCTTCGCAGGAAACTATGGCTACACCTTC
. | TRBJ2-7 | . | TRBV6-5 | CASNPGLVLEQYF | TGTGCCAGCAACCCAGGGTTGGTATTGGAGCAGTACTTC
. | TRBJ2-5 | . | TRBV5-8 | CASSLATQETQYF | TGTGCCAGCAGCTTGGCCACACAAGAGACCCAGTACTTC
. | TRBJ2-5 | TRBD2 | TRBV25-1 | CASRGTSGGSRETQYF | TGTGCCAGCAGAGGGACTAGCGGGGGTAGCCGGGAGACCCAGTACTTC